This is a list of T cell receptor beta chains from one sample in a study of cytomegalovirus exposure and HLA in healthy donors. Sequenced by immunoSEQ multiplex PCR; TCRdb stores in-frame clones only, minus some. The sample carries 90,000 to 100,000 clones, approximately 78% recorded once. The sequencing sample was made of PBMCs. The receptors originated from a woman in her sixties or seventies in good health and CMV-seronegative. Each CDR3 is given without its conserved first and last residue. A clone size is listed for some rows: how often the clone was seen (once, few, many), or a class if it is expanded.

>TRBV28|NA
ASSLPVEATSTDTQY
>TRBV10-3|NA
AIRDSEYGYT
>TRBV9|NA
ASSVGVLGPYEQY
>TRBV4-1|NA
ASSQEPTRLETQY
>TRBV5-4|NA
ASSAPGGGTYEQY
>TRBV19|NA
ASTDRAYSNQPQH
>TRBV7-2|few
ASSPGVNYGYT
>TRBV2|NA
ASSPGPGGKAF
>TRBV9|NA
ASSASGGSQETQY
>TRBV29-1|NA
SVWTSGAYEQY
>TRBV9|NA
ASRSPQGGEQY
>TRBV7-9|NA
ASSFGQGADEKLF
>TRBV19|NA
ASSDSGTEAF
>TRBV7-8|once
ASSSGTGGLGNQPQH
>TRBV6-1|NA
ASSEAENGYT
>TRBV28|NA
ASSLAQTRTDTQY
>TRBV5-4|NA
ASSSHTSGEQF
>TRBV5-4|NA
ASSLGGRMNTGELF
>TRBV19|NA
ASSSGQEAF
>TRBV23-1|NA
ASSPPSGSGSYEQY
>TRBV10-2|NA
ASSESGPTNTEAF
>TRBV7-9|NA
ASSLSGGDFAEAF
>TRBV6-1|few
ASSQGWSEAF
>TRBV27|few
ASSWTGNQPQH
>TRBV14|NA
ASSQLIAPDNEQF
>TRBV7-9|few
ASEGLPKF
>TRBV2|NA
ASRGQARANVLT
>TRBV5-6|NA
ASSFLGRGSYEQY
>TRBV4-3|NA
ASSQVTTDTQY
>TRBV6-5|NA
ASSFQGNMGNEQF
>TRBV7-2|NA
ASSMTRETQY
>TRBV19|NA
ASSREVLYSGANVLT
>TRBV2|NA
ASRARTGFSDEQY
>TRBV7-9|NA
ASSLAQGSAEAF
>TRBV7-2|NA
ASRLQGNPDQPQH
>TRBV16|NA
ASSPGTGGYEQY
>TRBV7-2|NA
ASSLESTSGGDTQY
>TRBV5-1|NA
ASSSSTGNHEQY
>TRBV28|NA
ASSLGQGRADTQY
>TRBV19|NA
ASRRPGQLSGNTIY
>TRBV4-1|NA
ASSQEKRDFDEQY
>TRBV2|once
ASNSAGKTTGVSYNEQF
>TRBV4-3|NA
ASSQYRASGANVLT
>TRBV6-6|NA
ASSLTGTDTGELF
>TRBV5-1|NA
ASSFTGEEKLF
>TRBV6-5|few
ASSWDGGGTDTQY
>TRBV5-4|NA
ASSLDSSSYNEQF
>TRBV28|NA
ASSPAGLSDTQY
>TRBV5-8|NA
ASSSGLAGVRRETQY
>TRBV10-1|NA
ASSEGQPNTEAF
>TRBV6-1|NA
ASSAYNEQF
>TRBV18|NA
ASSPPDKPYEQY
>TRBV9|NA
ASSVSGNTIY
>TRBV30|once
AWSVSPYEQY
>TRBV4-3|NA
ASSRTGRATNEKLF
>TRBV28|few
ASSLPKGARTEAF
>TRBV11-2|NA
ASSLVWDRDYEQY
>TRBV2|NA
ASSEGGGRVQPQH